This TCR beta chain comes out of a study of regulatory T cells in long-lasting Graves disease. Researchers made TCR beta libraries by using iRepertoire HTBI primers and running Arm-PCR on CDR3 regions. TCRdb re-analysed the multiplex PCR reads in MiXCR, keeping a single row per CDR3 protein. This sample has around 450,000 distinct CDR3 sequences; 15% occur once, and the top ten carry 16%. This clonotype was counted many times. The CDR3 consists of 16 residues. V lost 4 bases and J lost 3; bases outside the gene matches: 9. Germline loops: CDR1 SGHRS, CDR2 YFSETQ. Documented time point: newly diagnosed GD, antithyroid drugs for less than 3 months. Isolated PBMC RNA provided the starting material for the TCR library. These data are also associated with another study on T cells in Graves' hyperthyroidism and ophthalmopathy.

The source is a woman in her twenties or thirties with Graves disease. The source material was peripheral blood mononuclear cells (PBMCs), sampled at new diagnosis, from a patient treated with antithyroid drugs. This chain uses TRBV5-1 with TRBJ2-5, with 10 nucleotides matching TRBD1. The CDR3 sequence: CASSNTPGTGEETQYF. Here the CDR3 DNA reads TGCGCCAGCAGCAATACTCCCGGGACAGGGGAAGAGACCCAGTACTTC.